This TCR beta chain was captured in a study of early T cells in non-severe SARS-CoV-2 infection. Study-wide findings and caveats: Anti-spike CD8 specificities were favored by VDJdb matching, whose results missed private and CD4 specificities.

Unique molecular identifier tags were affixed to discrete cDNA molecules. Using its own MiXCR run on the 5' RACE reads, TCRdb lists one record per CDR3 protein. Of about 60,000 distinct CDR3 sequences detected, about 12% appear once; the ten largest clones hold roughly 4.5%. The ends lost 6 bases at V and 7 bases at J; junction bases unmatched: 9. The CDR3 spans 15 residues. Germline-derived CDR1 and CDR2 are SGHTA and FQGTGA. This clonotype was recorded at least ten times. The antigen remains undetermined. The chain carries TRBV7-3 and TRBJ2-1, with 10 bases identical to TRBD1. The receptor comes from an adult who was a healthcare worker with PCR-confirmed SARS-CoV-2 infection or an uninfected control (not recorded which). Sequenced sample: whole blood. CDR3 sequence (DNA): TGTGCCAGCAGAGCCGGGACAGGGGACCGGAATGAGCAGTTCTTC. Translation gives CASRAGTGDRNEQFF.